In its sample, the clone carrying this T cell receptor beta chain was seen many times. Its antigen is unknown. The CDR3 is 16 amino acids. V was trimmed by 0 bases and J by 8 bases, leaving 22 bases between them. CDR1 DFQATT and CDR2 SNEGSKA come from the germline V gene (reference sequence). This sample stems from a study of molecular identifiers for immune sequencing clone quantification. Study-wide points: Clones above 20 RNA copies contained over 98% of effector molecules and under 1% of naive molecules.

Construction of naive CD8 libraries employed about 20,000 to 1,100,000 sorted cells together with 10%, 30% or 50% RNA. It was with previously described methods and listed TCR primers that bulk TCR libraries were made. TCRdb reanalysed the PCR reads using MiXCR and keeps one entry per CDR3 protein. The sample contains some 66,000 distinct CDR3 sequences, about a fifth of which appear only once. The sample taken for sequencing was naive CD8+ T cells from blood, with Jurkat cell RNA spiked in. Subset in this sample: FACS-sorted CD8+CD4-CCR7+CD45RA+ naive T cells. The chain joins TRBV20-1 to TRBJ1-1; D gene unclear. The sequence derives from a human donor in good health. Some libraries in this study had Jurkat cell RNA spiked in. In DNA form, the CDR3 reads TGCAGTGCTAGAGATATAGGACTGTCCAAAGGCCGGGAAGCTTTCTTT. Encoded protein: CSARDIGLSKGREAFF.